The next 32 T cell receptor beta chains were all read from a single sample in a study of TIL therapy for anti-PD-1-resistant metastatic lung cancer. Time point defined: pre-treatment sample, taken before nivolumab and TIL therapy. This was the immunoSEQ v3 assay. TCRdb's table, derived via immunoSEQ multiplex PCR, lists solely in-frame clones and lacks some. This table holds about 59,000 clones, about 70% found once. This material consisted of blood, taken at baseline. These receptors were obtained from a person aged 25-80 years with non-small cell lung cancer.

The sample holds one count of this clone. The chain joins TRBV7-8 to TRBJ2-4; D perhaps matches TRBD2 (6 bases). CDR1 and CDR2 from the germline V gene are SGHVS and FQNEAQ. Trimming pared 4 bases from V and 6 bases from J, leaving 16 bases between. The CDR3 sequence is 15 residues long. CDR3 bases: TGTGCCAGCAGCTCCGGGACTTCGATGGGAAACATTCAGTACTTC. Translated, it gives CASSSGTSMGNIQYF.

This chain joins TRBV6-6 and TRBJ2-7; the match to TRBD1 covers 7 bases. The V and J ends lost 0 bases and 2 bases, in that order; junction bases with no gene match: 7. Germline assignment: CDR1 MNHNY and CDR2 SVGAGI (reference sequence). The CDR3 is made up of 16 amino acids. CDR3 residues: CASSYSGTVSAYEQYF. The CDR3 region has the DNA TGTGCCAGCAGTTACTCCGGGACAGTGAGCGCCTACGAGCAGTACTTC.

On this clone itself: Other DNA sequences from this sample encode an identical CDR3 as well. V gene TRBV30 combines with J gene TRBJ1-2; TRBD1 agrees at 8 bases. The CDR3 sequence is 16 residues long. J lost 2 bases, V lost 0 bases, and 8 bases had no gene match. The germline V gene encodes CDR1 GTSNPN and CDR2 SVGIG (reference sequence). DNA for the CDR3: TGTGCCTGGAGTGTAACTGGGACAGGATTCAACTATGGCTACACCTTC. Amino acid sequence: CAWSVTGTGFNYGYTF.

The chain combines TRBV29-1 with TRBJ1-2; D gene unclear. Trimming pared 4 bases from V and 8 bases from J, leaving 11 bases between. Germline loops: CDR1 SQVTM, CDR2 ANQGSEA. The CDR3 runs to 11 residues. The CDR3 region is CSVVVAGGYTF. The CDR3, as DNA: TGCAGCGTTGTTGTGGCGGGAGGCTACACCTTC.

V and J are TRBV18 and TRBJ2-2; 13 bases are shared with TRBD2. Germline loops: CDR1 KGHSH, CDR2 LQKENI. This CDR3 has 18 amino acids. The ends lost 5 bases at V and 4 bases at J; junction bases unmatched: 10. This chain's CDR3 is CASSSTSGGFEITGELFF. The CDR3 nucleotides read TGTGCCAGCTCATCGACTAGCGGGGGGTTCGAAATCACCGGGGAGCTGTTTTTT.

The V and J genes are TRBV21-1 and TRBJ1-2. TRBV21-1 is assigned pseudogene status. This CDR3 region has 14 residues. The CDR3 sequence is CAINKKQINYGYTF. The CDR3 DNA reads TGTGCCATCAACAAAAAGCAAATTAACTATGGCTACACCTTC.

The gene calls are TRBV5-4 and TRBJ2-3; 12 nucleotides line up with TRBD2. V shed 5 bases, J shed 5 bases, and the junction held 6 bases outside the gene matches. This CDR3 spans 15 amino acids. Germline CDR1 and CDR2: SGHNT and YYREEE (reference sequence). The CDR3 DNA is TGTGCCAGCAGTCCACCGGGACTAGCGGGAGATACGCAGTATTTT. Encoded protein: CASSPPGLAGDTQYF.

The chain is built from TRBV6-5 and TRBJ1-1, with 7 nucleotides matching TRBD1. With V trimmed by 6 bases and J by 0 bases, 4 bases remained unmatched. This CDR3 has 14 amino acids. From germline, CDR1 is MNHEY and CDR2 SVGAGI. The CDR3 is CASSRGQMNTEAFF. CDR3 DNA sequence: TGTGCCAGCAGCAGGGGACAGATGAACACTGAAGCTTTCTTT.

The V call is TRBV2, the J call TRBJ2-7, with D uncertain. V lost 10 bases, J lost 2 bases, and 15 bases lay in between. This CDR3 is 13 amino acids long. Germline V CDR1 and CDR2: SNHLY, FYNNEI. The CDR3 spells CAIEDGGTYEQYF. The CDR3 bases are TGTGCCATCGAGGACGGCGGAACCTACGAGCAGTACTTC. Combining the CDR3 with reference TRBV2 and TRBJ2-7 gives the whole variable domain EPEVTQTPSHQVTQMGQEVILRCVPISNHLYFYWYRQILGQKVEFLVSFYNNEISEKSEIFDDQFSVERPDGSNFTLKIRSTKLEDSAMYFCAIEDGGTYEQYFGPGTRLTVT.

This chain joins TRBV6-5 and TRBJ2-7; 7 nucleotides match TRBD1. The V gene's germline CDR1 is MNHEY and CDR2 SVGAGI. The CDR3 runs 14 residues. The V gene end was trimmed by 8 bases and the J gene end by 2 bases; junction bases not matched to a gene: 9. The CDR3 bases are TGTGCCAGCTGCCGGACAGGCGACACCTACGAGCAGTACTTC. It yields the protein CASCRTGDTYEQYF.

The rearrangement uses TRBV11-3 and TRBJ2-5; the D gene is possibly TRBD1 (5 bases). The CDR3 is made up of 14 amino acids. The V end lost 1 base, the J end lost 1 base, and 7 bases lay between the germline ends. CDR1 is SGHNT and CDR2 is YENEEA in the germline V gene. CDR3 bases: TGTGCCAGCAGCTTAGGGGGCCCCCAAGAGACCCAGTACTTC. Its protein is CASSLGGPQETQYF.

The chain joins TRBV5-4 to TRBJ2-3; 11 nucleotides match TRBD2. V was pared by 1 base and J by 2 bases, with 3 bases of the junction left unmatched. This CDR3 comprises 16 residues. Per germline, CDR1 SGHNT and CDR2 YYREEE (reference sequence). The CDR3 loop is CASSLRLAGFTDTQYF. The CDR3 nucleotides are TGTGCCAGCAGCTTGAGACTAGCGGGATTCACAGATACGCAGTATTTT.

CDR3 region: CASSEGGGASQPQHF. The CDR3 DNA reads as TGTGCCAGCAGCGAAGGGGGGGGCGCATCTCAGCCCCAGCATTTT. The rearrangement joins TRBV5-8 to TRBJ1-5; D perhaps matches TRBD1 (6 bases). Germline V gene sequence: CDR1 SGHTS, CDR2 YDEGEE. CDR3 size: 15 residues. Trimming pared 4 bases from V and 6 bases from J, leaving 17 bases between.

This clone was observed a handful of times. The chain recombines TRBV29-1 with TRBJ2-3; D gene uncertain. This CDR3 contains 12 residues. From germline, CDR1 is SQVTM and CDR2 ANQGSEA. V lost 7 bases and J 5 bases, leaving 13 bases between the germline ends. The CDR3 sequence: CSASSAQDTQYF. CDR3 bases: TGCAGCGCCTCCTCCGCCCAAGATACGCAGTATTTT.

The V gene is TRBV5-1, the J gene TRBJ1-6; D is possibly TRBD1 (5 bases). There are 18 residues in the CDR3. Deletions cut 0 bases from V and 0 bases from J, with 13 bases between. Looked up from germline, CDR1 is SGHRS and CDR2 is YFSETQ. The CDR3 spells CASSLVDQGSSYNSPLHF. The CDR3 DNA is TGCGCCAGCAGCTTGGTAGATCAGGGTAGCTCCTATAATTCACCCCTCCACTTT.

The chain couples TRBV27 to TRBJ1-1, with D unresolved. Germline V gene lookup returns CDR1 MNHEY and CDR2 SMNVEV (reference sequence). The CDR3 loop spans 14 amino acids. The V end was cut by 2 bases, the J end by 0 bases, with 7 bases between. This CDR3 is CASSLNSMNTEAFF. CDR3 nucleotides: TGTGCCAGCAGTTTAAACAGCATGAACACTGAAGCTTTCTTT.

CDR3 protein: CASSEVGEGEQYF. Here the CDR3 DNA reads TGTGCCAGCAGTGAAGTAGGGGAAGGCGAGCAGTACTTC. The chain employs TRBV2 and TRBJ2-7, with D perhaps TRBD1 (5 bases). The CDR3 contains 13 residues. Per germline, CDR1 SNHLY and CDR2 FYNNEI. The ends were cut back, 1 base at V and 6 bases at J, with 10 bases in the middle.

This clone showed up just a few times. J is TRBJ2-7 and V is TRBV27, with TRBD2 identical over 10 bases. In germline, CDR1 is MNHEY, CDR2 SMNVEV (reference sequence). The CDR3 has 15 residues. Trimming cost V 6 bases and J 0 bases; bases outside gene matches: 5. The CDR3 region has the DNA TGTGCCAGCAGCAGAGCGGGAGGGGCCTCCTACGAGCAGTACTTC. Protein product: CASSRAGGASYEQYF.

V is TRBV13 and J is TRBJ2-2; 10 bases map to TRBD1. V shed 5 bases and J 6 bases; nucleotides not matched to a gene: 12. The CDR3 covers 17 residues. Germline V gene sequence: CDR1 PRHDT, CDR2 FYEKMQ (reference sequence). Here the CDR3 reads CASSPFVTGGAAGELFF. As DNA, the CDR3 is TGTGCCAGCAGCCCCTTTGTGACAGGGGGCGCGGCCGGGGAGCTGTTTTTT.

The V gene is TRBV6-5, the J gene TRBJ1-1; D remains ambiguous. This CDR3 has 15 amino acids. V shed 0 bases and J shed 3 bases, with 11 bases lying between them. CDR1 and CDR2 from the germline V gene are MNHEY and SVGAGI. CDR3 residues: CASSYSRWLDTEAFF. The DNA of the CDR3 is TGTGCCAGCAGTTACTCGAGATGGTTGGACACTGAAGCTTTCTTT.

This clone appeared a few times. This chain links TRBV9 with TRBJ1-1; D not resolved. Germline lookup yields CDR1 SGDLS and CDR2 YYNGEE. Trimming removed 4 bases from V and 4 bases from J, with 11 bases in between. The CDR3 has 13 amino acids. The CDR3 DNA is TGTGCCAGCAGCCGTGGGGATGCCACTGAAGCTTTCTTT. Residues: CASSRGDATEAFF.

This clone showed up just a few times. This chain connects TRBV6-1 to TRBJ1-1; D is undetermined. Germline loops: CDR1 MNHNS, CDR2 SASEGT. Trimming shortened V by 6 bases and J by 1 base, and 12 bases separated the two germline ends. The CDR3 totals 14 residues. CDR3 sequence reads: CASSLRSGNTEAFF. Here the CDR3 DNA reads TGTGCCAGCAGCCTACGGTCTGGGAACACTGAAGCTTTCTTT.

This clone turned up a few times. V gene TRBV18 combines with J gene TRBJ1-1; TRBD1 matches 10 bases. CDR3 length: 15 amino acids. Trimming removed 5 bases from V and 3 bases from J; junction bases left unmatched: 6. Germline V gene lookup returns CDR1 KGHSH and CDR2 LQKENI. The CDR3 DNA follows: TGTGCCAGCTCAAGACAGGGGGCGGGGGACACTGAAGCTTTCTTT. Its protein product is CASSRQGAGDTEAFF.

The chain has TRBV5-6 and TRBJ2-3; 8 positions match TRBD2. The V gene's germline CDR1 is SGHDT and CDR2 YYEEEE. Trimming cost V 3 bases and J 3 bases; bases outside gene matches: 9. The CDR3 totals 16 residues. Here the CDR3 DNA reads TGTGCCAGCAGCTCCCCCGGGACTAGGAATACAGATACGCAGTATTTT. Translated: CASSSPGTRNTDTQYF.

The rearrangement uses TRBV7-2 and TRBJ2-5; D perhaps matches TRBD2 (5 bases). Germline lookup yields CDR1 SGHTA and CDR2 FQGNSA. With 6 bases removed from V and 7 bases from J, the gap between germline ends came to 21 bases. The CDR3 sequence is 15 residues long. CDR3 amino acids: CASRPDRVAIRTQYF. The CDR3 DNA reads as TGTGCCAGCAGACCGGACCGGGTAGCGATACGGACCCAGTACTTC.

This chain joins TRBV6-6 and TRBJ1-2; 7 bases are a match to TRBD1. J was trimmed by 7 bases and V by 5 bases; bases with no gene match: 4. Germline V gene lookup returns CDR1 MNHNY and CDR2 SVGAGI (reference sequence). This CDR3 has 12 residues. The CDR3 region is CASSGQESGYTF. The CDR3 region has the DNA TGTGCCAGCAGTGGACAGGAGAGTGGCTACACCTTC.

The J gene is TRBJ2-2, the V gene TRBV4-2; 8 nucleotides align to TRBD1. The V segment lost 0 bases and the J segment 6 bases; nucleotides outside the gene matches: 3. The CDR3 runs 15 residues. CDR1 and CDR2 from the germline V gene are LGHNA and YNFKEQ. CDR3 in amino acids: CASSQEGRGPGELFF. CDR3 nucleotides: TGTGCCAGCAGCCAAGAGGGCAGGGGGCCCGGGGAGCTGTTTTTT.

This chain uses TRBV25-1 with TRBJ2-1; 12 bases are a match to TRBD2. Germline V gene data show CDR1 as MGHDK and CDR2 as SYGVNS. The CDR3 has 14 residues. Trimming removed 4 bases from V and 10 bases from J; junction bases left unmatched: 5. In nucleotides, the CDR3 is TGTGCCAGCAGTGGCCCTAGCGGGAGGGCCGAGCAGTTCTTC. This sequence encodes CASSGPSGRAEQFF.

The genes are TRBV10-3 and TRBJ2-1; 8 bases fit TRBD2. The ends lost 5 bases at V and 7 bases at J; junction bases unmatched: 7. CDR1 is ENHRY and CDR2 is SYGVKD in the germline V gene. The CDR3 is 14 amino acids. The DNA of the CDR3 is TGTGCCATCAGTCCGGGACTAGGGAGGAATGAGCAGTTCTTC. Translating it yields CAISPGLGRNEQFF.

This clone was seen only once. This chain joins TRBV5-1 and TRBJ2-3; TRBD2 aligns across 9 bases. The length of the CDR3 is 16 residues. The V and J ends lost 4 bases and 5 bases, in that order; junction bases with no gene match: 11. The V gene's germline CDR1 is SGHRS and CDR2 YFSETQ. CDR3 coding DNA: TGCGCCAGCAGCGGGGGGACTAGCTGGATAGGAGATACGCAGTATTTT. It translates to CASSGGTSWIGDTQYF.

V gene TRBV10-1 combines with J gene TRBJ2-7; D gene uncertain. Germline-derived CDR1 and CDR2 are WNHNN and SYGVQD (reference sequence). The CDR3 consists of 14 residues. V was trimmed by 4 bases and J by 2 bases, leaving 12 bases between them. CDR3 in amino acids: CASSAAPDPYEQYF. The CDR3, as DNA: TGCGCCAGCAGTGCGGCGCCCGACCCCTACGAGCAGTACTTC.

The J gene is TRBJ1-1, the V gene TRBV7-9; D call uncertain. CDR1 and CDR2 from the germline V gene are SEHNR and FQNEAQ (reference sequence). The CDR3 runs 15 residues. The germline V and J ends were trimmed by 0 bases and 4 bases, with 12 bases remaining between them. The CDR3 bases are TGTGCCAGCAGCTTAGCGGCCCGGGCGGCCACTGAAGCTTTCTTT. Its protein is CASSLAARAATEAFF.